These T cell receptor beta chains were read from a single sample in a study of T cell repertoires in cytomegalovirus infection. TCRdb fed the reads into MiXCR, producing one record per CDR3 protein. Of over 300,000 distinct CDR3 sequences detected, more than 9% appear once; the ten largest clones hold around 4.1%. Sequences were obtained from PBMCs. The receptors originated from a human donor in good health (CMV status not recorded). Some clones in this sample may be carry-over from other donors' samples. Each CDR3 is given with its conserved first and last residue. D genes are given only for firm matches. Part of the rows lack a size; the others show once, few, many or a class for expanded clones.

v_gene	d_gene	abundance	j_gene	CDR3aa	CDR3nt
TRBV20-1	.	.	TRBJ2-3	CSVYRGFGFTDTQYF	TGCAGTGTCTATAGGGGTTTTGGGTTCACAGATACGCAGTATTTT
TRBV7-6	TRBD2	few	TRBJ2-7	CASSHGLAGAYEQYF	TGTGCCAGCAGCCATGGACTAGCGGGGGCCTACGAGCAGTACTTC
TRBV7-9	.	.	TRBJ1-1	CASSLAEGSTEAFF	TGTGCCAGCAGCTTAGCGGAGGGCTCCACTGAAGCTTTCTTT
TRBV4-3	TRBD2	.	TRBJ2-3	CASSQALAGTDTQYF	TGCGCCAGCAGCCAAGCTCTAGCGGGAACAGATACGCAGTATTTT
TRBV4-1	TRBD2	.	TRBJ2-3	CASSRITSGADTQYF	TGCGCCAGCAGCCGAATCACTAGCGGAGCCGATACGCAGTATTTT
TRBV15	.	many	TRBJ1-4	CATSDVLRTNEKLFF	TGTGCCACCAGCGACGTTTTGCGGACTAATGAAAAACTGTTTTTT
TRBV5-6	TRBD2	few	TRBJ2-5	CASSLGLAEQETQYF	TGTGCCAGCAGCTTGGGACTAGCGGAACAAGAGACCCAGTACTTC
TRBV7-2	TRBD2	many	TRBJ2-5	CASRPTGTTQETQYF	TGTGCCAGCAGACCCACCGGGACTACGCAAGAGACCCAGTACTTC
TRBV7-2	TRBD1	many	TRBJ2-7	CASSRQGPPSYEQYF	TGTGCCAGCAGCCGACAGGGACCACCATCCTACGAGCAGTACTTC
TRBV6-2/TRBV6-3	TRBD2	.	TRBJ2-3	CASSYEWEGPDTQYF	TGTGCCAGCAGTTACGAATGGGAGGGCCCAGATACGCAGTATTTT
TRBV20-1	.	few	TRBJ2-7	CSARGVPRTYEQYF	TGCAGTGCTAGAGGCGTCCCAAGGACCTACGAGCAGTACTTC
TRBV7-2	.	many	TRBJ1-1	CASSLSRGFAFF	TGTGCCAGCAGCTTATCCAGGGGATTTGCTTTCTTT
TRBV7-2	.	.	TRBJ2-1	CASTFRTGDNEQFF	TGTGCCAGCACCTTTCGGACGGGGGACAATGAGCAGTTCTTC
TRBV7-2	TRBD1	many	TRBJ1-2	CASSFSRGGQGGYGYTF	TGTGCCAGCAGCTTTTCTCGCGGGGGGCAGGGGGGCTATGGCTACACCTTC
TRBV6-2/TRBV6-3	.	.	TRBJ1-5	CASSLSGAQHF	TGTGCCAGCAGTCTCTCGGGGGCCCAGCATTTT
TRBV4-1	.	.	TRBJ1-6	CASSIQQNSPLYF	TGCGCCAGCAGCATTCAACAAAATTCACCCCTCTACTTT
TRBV12-5	.	few	TRBJ1-5	CASGFGQADSNQPQHF	TGTGCTAGTGGTTTTGGGCAGGCCGATAGCAATCAGCCCCAGCATTTT
TRBV5-5	.	.	TRBJ2-5	CASSLEWVGTQYF	TGTGCCAGCAGCTTGGAATGGGTAGGGACCCAGTACTTC
TRBV6-8	.	.	TRBJ1-5	CASGGEINQPQHF	TGTGCCAGCGGGGGGGAGATCAATCAGCCCCAGCATTTT
TRBV7-6	.	.	TRBJ1-4	CASSLKPEKLFF	TGTGCCAGCAGCTTAAAGCCCGAAAAACTGTTTTTT
TRBV12-3/TRBV12-4	.	many	TRBJ2-2	CASRLSGTGELFF	TGTGCCAGCCGACTTTCTGGCACCGGGGAGCTGTTTTTT
TRBV7-2	.	many	TRBJ2-7	CASSLMGDSYEQYF	TGTGCCAGCAGCCTCATGGGGGACTCCTACGAGCAGTACTTC
TRBV10-3	TRBD1	many	TRBJ1-2	CAINTGGGPYGYTF	TGTGCCATCAACACAGGGGGGGGGCCCTATGGCTACACCTTC
TRBV27	TRBD1	few	TRBJ1-5	CASSRQGKSNQPQHF	TGTGCCAGCAGTCGACAGGGAAAGAGCAATCAGCCCCAGCATTTT
TRBV27	.	few	TRBJ1-2	CASYPEGALKYYGYTF	TGTGCCAGCTATCCCGAAGGGGCGTTGAAGTACTATGGCTACACCTTC
TRBV5-4	TRBD2	.	TRBJ2-1	CASNLGGLGHNEQFF	TGTGCCAGCAACCTGGGGGGACTAGGTCATAATGAGCAGTTCTTC
TRBV12-3/TRBV12-4	TRBD2	many	TRBJ2-5	CASSVRGLAGGISTQETQYF	TGTGCCAGCAGTGTAAGGGGACTAGCGGGAGGGATATCGACACAAGAGACCCAGTACTTC
TRBV4-1	.	.	TRBJ2-7	CASSQGGGAEQYF	TGTGCCAGCAGCCAAGGAGGGGGGGCCGAGCAGTACTTC